This is a list of T cell receptor beta chains from one sample in a study of blood T cell repertoires in COVID-19. Some clones are missing from TCRdb's copy, which holds only in-frame ones; the method was immunoSEQ multiplex PCR. Among more than 200,000 clones listed, 85% to 90% were seen once. Specimen: peripheral blood. The source is a man aged 25-45 years with COVID-19, enrolled during active disease. The CDR3 runs from the conserved cysteine through the conserved F or W. The order of the fields is V gene, CDR3 length, J gene, clone size, D gene, CDR3 protein, CDR3 DNA. The D gene is left open where the match is weak. Clone size is given for some rows only: seen once, a few or many times, or a class if the clone is expanded.

V: TRBV27; length: 13; J: TRBJ1-1; size: once; D: .; CDR3: CASSLTGRIEAFF; DNA: TGTGCCAGCAGTTTAACAGGGCGAATTGAAGCTTTCTTT
V: TRBV10-3; length: 17; J: TRBJ1-2; size: .; D: .; CDR3: CAISVEERAHLNYGYTF; DNA: TGTGCCATCAGTGTAGAGGAGAGAGCCCACCTTAACTATGGCTACACCTTC
V: TRBV5-1; length: 14; J: TRBJ1-6; size: .; D: .; CDR3: CASSLQEVASPLHF; DNA: TGCGCCAGCAGTTTGCAGGAGGTGGCTTCACCCCTCCACTTT
V: TRBV9; length: 18; J: TRBJ2-2; size: .; D: .; CDR3: CASSVVGAGDYNTGELFF; DNA: TGTGCCAGCAGCGTAGTAGGGGCAGGCGATTATAACACCGGGGAGCTGTTTTTT
V: TRBV29-1; length: 16; J: TRBJ2-6; size: .; D: TRBD1; CDR3: CSARGQGASGANVLTF; DNA: TGCAGCGCACGGGGACAGGGGGCTTCTGGGGCCAACGTCCTGACTTTC
V: TRBV4-3; length: 14; J: TRBJ1-3; size: .; D: .; CDR3: CASSQDGIRNTIYF; DNA: TGCGCCAGCAGCCAAGACGGGATTCGGAACACCATATATTTT
V: TRBV4-3; length: 18; J: TRBJ2-1; size: .; D: TRBD2; CDR3: CASSQEAVAGGVYNEQFF; DNA: TGCGCCAGCAGCCAAGAAGCGGTAGCGGGAGGGGTTTACAATGAGCAGTTCTTC
V: TRBV29-1; length: 13; J: TRBJ1-1; size: once; D: TRBD1; CDR3: CSVGRGRSAEAFF; DNA: TGCAGCGTTGGCAGGGGGCGCAGCGCTGAAGCTTTCTTT
V: TRBV20-1; length: 11; J: TRBJ1-2; size: once; D: .; CDR3: CSAKENYGYTF; DNA: TGCAGTGCTAAGGAGAACTATGGCTACACCTTC
V: TRBV9; length: 14; J: TRBJ1-1; size: .; D: TRBD1; CDR3: CASTLGQVNTEAFF; DNA: TGTGCCAGCACGCTCGGACAGGTTAACACTGAAGCTTTCTTT
V: TRBV27; length: 14; J: TRBJ2-7; size: .; D: .; CDR3: CASSLRGRDYEQYF; DNA: TGTGCCAGCAGTTTACGTGGCAGGGATTACGAGCAGTACTTC
V: TRBV7-9; length: 13; J: TRBJ1-2; size: .; D: .; CDR3: CASLGWGVYGYTF; DNA: TGTGCCAGCTTGGGGTGGGGAGTATATGGCTACACCTTC
V: TRBV2; length: 12; J: TRBJ1-1; size: .; D: .; CDR3: CASSGQLTEAFF; DNA: TGTGCCAGCAGTGGACAGCTCACTGAAGCTTTCTTT
V: TRBV15; length: 16; J: TRBJ1-6; size: .; D: TRBD1; CDR3: CATSRPGQGIGSPLHF; DNA: TGTGCCACCAGCAGACCGGGACAGGGAATAGGTTCACCCCTCCACTTT
V: TRBV6-6; length: 14; J: TRBJ1-5; size: .; D: .; CDR3: CASRSWSLNQPQHF; DNA: TGTGCCAGCAGGAGTTGGAGCCTCAATCAGCCCCAGCATTTT
V: TRBV9; length: 19; J: TRBJ1-6; size: few; D: TRBD1; CDR3: CASSARLPGTGAYNSPLHF; DNA: TGTGCCAGCAGCGCTCGCCTACCCGGGACAGGGGCCTATAATTCACCCCTCCACTTT
V: TRBV10-3; length: 11; J: TRBJ1-2; size: .; D: .; CDR3: CAISDYYGYTF; DNA: TGTGCCATCAGTGACTACTATGGCTACACCTTC
V: TRBV9; length: 14; J: TRBJ1-2; size: .; D: .; CDR3: CASSAGGGADGYTF; DNA: TGTGCCAGCAGCGCGGGGGGAGGGGCGGATGGCTACACCTTC
V: TRBV5-5; length: 15; J: TRBJ1-5; size: .; D: .; CDR3: CASSWTHQLNQPQHF; DNA: TGTGCCAGCAGCTGGACACACCAACTCAATCAGCCCCAGCATTTT
V: TRBV18; length: 15; J: TRBJ1-3; size: .; D: .; CDR3: CASSLEVLNSNTIYF; DNA: TGTGCCAGCTCACTGGAGGTTCTGAATTCGAACACCATATATTTT
V: TRBV21-1; length: 15; J: TRBJ1-5; size: .; D: .; CDR3: CASIPDREAHQPQHF; DNA: TGTGCCAGCATCCCCGACAGGGAGGCGCATCAGCCCCAGCATTTT
V: TRBV3-1/TRBV3-2; length: 14; J: TRBJ1-1; size: .; D: .; CDR3: CASSPTEGNRQAFF; DNA: TGTGCCAGCAGCCCGACGGAGGGGAACAGGCAAGCTTTCTTT
V: TRBV4-2; length: 17; J: TRBJ1-1; size: .; D: .; CDR3: CASSPRTGGEKNTEAFF; DNA: TGTGCCAGCAGCCCTCGTACTGGGGGGGAGAAGAACACTGAAGCTTTCTTT
V: TRBV7-7; length: 14; J: TRBJ2-7; size: .; D: TRBD1; CDR3: CASSLGQGAYEQYF; DNA: TGTGCCAGCAGCTTAGGACAGGGGGCATACGAGCAGTACTTC
V: TRBV18; length: 15; J: TRBJ2-7; size: .; D: TRBD1; CDR3: CASSPATGPSYEQYF; DNA: TGTGCCAGCTCACCCGCGACAGGGCCTTCCTACGAGCAGTACTTC
V: TRBV7-9; length: 21; J: TRBJ2-1; size: .; D: .; CDR3: CASTPPIWDWRTWVSYNEQFF; DNA: TGTGCCAGCACCCCACCTATCTGGGACTGGAGAACCTGGGTCTCCTACAATGAGCAGTTCTTC
V: TRBV4-2; length: 11; J: TRBJ2-7; size: .; D: .; CDR3: CASSPYSEQYF; DNA: TGTGCCAGCAGCCCCTACTCAGAGCAGTACTTC
V: TRBV24-1; length: 18; J: TRBJ2-3; size: .; D: TRBD1; CDR3: CATSAEMTGDGVTDTQYF; DNA: TGTGCCACCAGTGCAGAAATGACAGGGGATGGGGTCACAGATACGCAGTATTTT
V: TRBV5-1; length: 15; J: TRBJ1-6; size: .; D: TRBD1; CDR3: CASSLQGEEGSPLHF; DNA: TGCGCCAGCAGCTTACAGGGGGAAGAAGGATCACCCCTCCACTTT
V: TRBV12-5; length: 12; J: TRBJ2-7; size: .; D: .; CDR3: CASGLGDSEQYF; DNA: TGTGCTAGTGGTTTGGGCGATAGCGAGCAGTACTTC
V: TRBV4-1; length: 15; J: TRBJ1-1; size: once; D: .; CDR3: CASSQEKQGNTEAFF; DNA: TGCGCCAGCAGCCAAGAGAAACAGGGGAACACTGAAGCTTTCTTT
V: TRBV24-1; length: 15; J: TRBJ2-7; size: .; D: TRBD2; CDR3: CATSDPAGDMYEQYF; DNA: TGTGCCACCAGTGACCCAGCGGGAGATATGTACGAGCAGTACTTC
V: TRBV7-9; length: 11; J: TRBJ1-1; size: .; D: .; CDR3: CASSPSTEAFF; DNA: TGTGCCAGCAGCCCTTCCACTGAAGCTTTCTTT
V: TRBV5-4; length: 18; J: TRBJ1-2; size: .; D: .; CDR3: CASSLASLYGQANYGYTF; DNA: TGTGCCAGCAGCTTGGCCAGCTTGTATGGACAAGCTAACTATGGCTACACCTTC
V: TRBV18; length: 15; J: TRBJ2-1; size: once; D: .; CDR3: CASSPPSRGYNEQFF; DNA: TGTGCCAGCTCACCACCAAGTAGGGGATACAATGAGCAGTTCTTC
V: TRBV19; length: 17; J: TRBJ2-3; size: .; D: .; CDR3: CASSIVTLVQDADTQYF; DNA: TGTGCCAGTAGTATAGTTACACTAGTGCAAGATGCAGATACGCAGTATTTT
V: TRBV29-1; length: 12; J: TRBJ2-6; size: .; D: .; CDR3: CSALRGANVLTF; DNA: TGCAGCGCACTCCGAGGGGCCAACGTCCTGACTTTC
V: TRBV28; length: 14; J: TRBJ1-5; size: .; D: .; CDR3: CASSLLAGYQPQHF; DNA: TGTGCCAGCAGTTTATTGGCAGGATATCAGCCCCAGCATTTT
V: TRBV6-4; length: 15; J: TRBJ1-2; size: .; D: TRBD1; CDR3: CASSDSGTANYGYTF; DNA: TGTGCCAGCAGTGACTCCGGGACAGCTAACTATGGCTACACCTTC
V: TRBV6-4; length: 14; J: TRBJ1-2; size: .; D: TRBD1; CDR3: CASSLTGNRYGYTF; DNA: TGTGCCAGCAGCCTGACAGGGAATCGCTATGGCTACACCTTC
V: TRBV5-4; length: 12; J: TRBJ2-7; size: .; D: TRBD1; CDR3: CASSLAGTGDAF; DNA: TGTGCCAGCAGCTTGGCCGGGACAGGCGATGCGTTC
V: TRBV28; length: 16; J: TRBJ1-2; size: once; D: .; CDR3: CASSLNPDSPSYGYTF; DNA: TGTGCCAGCAGTTTAAACCCCGACAGCCCAAGCTATGGCTACACCTTC
V: TRBV5-4; length: 13; J: TRBJ1-1; size: .; D: .; CDR3: CASYDSMNTEAFF; DNA: TGTGCCAGCTACGACAGCATGAACACTGAAGCTTTCTTT
V: TRBV19; length: 16; J: TRBJ1-1; size: .; D: TRBD1; CDR3: CASSPGTGRGNTEAFF; DNA: TGTGCCAGTAGTCCGGGGACAGGGAGGGGGAACACTGAAGCTTTCTTT
V: TRBV19; length: 18; J: TRBJ1-2; size: .; D: TRBD1; CDR3: CASRPTRYGQGDSRGYTF; DNA: TGTGCCAGTAGGCCCACCCGCTACGGACAGGGGGATAGTAGGGGCTACACCTTC
V: TRBV30; length: 13; J: TRBJ1-2; size: .; D: .; CDR3: CACPRFLSYGYTF; DNA: TGTGCCTGCCCCCGGTTTCTAAGCTATGGCTACACCTTC
V: TRBV5-1; length: 17; J: TRBJ2-2; size: .; D: .; CDR3: CASSSNPPGSNTGELFF; DNA: TGCGCCAGCAGCTCCAACCCCCCGGGGTCCAACACCGGGGAGCTGTTTTTT
V: TRBV28; length: 15; J: TRBJ2-7; size: .; D: .; CDR3: CATHSGTSTSYEQYF; DNA: TGTGCCACTCACTCCGGGACTTCAACCTCCTACGAGCAGTACTTC
V: TRBV5-4; length: 15; J: TRBJ2-6; size: .; D: .; CDR3: CASSLAISGANVLTF; DNA: TGTGCCAGCAGCTTGGCCATCTCTGGGGCCAACGTCCTGACTTTC
V: TRBV14; length: 15; J: TRBJ1-6; size: few; D: .; CDR3: CASSQAIVLRSPLHF; DNA: TGTGCCAGCAGCCAGGCCATCGTACTACGTTCACCCCTCCACTTT
V: TRBV25-1; length: 17; J: TRBJ2-2; size: .; D: TRBD1; CDR3: CASSDSGTGGYTGELFF; DNA: TGTGCCAGCAGTGATTCAGGAACAGGGGGATACACCGGGGAGCTGTTTTTT
V: TRBV24-1; length: 13; J: TRBJ1-2; size: .; D: TRBD1; CDR3: CATSAATGIGYTF; DNA: TGTGCCACCAGTGCCGCGACAGGGATCGGATACACCTTC
V: TRBV2; length: 16; J: TRBJ2-1; size: .; D: TRBD1; CDR3: CASSGNRGSNYNEQFF; DNA: TGTGCCAGCAGCGGGAACAGGGGGAGTAACTACAATGAGCAGTTCTTC
V: TRBV5-1; length: 19; J: TRBJ1-2; size: few; D: .; CDR3: CASMNPGQITPGDGYGYTF; DNA: TGCGCCAGCATGAATCCGGGACAAATAACACCTGGAGACGGCTATGGCTACACCTTC
V: TRBV7-3; length: 17; J: TRBJ2-1; size: .; D: .; CDR3: CASSLTVGSGSYNEQFF; DNA: TGTGCCAGCAGCTTAACGGTAGGGAGCGGATCCTACAATGAGCAGTTCTTC
V: TRBV12-3/TRBV12-4; length: 12; J: TRBJ1-1; size: .; D: .; CDR3: CASSSGRGEAFF; DNA: TGTGCCAGCAGCTCCGGTAGGGGGGAAGCTTTCTTT